Listed below are T cell receptor beta chains from one sample, sequenced in a study of CD8+CD57+ T cells in acquired aplastic anemia. TCRdb redid the calling of the reads with MiXCR, one entry per CDR3 protein. The sample includes 150,000 to 200,000 distinct CDR3 sequences, approximately 60% of them seen just once. Material for sequencing was sorted CD4+, CD8+, or CD8+CD57+ T cells (not recorded which) from PBMCs. These receptors were obtained from a human donor in good health. Each CDR3 is given with its conserved first and last residue. The D gene is left open where the match is weak. Expanded clones are given a class, and other clones once, few, many or no size at all.

v_call	j_call	d_call	clone_size	cdr3_aa	cdr3_nt
TRBV20-1	TRBJ2-1	.	.	CSARDRIAATNYNEQFF	TGCAGTGCTAGAGATCGAATCGCGGCGACGAACTACAATGAGCAGTTCTTC
TRBV19	TRBJ1-1	.	.	CASRGGKNTEAFF	TGTGCCAGTAGGGGAGGGAAGAACACTGAAGCTTTCTTT
TRBV6-2/TRBV6-3	TRBJ1-1	.	many	CASSSVLNTEAFF	TGTGCCAGCAGCTCGGTCCTGAACACTGAAGCTTTCTTT
TRBV7-2	TRBJ1-1	.	.	CASSLQGLGTEAFF	TGTGCCAGCAGCTTACAGGGATTGGGGACTGAAGCTTTCTTT
TRBV5-1	TRBJ1-1	.	.	CASTLGWGTEAFF	TGTGCCAGCACCCTGGGGTGGGGCACTGAAGCTTTCTTT
TRBV7-8	TRBJ2-5	.	.	CASSLRDSSLVMVQETQYF	TGTGCCAGCAGCTTAAGGGACTCTTCGCTGGTGATGGTCCAAGAGACCCAGTACTTC
TRBV20-1	TRBJ2-3	.	.	CSASRQKGSTDTQYF	TGCAGTGCTAGTCGGCAGAAGGGTAGCACAGATACGCAGTATTTT
TRBV20-1	TRBJ2-1	.	.	CSATDGRDTLIDEQFF	TGCAGTGCCACTGATGGCAGGGACACCTTAATAGATGAGCAGTTCTTC
TRBV27	TRBJ2-7	TRBD2	.	CASSSLAGKSLSYEQYF	TGTGCCAGCAGTTCCTTAGCGGGAAAGAGTCTTTCCTACGAGCAGTACTTC
TRBV7-3	TRBJ2-1	.	.	CASSLTGSEQFF	TGTGCCAGCAGCTTAACGGGGAGTGAGCAGTTCTTC
TRBV2	TRBJ2-1	TRBD1	many	CASSWTGGPYNEQFF	TGTGCCAGTTCGTGGACAGGGGGTCCTTACAATGAGCAGTTCTTC
TRBV15	TRBJ2-7	.	.	CATSDGPGAYEQYF	TGTGCCACCTCCGATGGACCCGGAGCCTACGAGCAGTACTTC
TRBV7-9	TRBJ2-5	.	.	CASSLVGGPQETQYF	TGTGCCAGCAGCTTAGTTGGCGGGCCCCAAGAGACCCAGTACTTC
TRBV2	TRBJ2-5	TRBD2	.	CASTGLAGGQETQYF	TGTGCCAGCACTGGACTAGCGGGGGGGCAGGAGACCCAGTACTTC
TRBV2	TRBJ1-2	.	.	CASHKGFSDGYTF	TGTGCCAGCCATAAAGGGTTTTCGGATGGCTACACCTTC
TRBV10-3	TRBJ2-7	TRBD2	.	CAIRAGTSGRDGSYEQYF	TGTGCCATCAGGGCCGGGACTAGCGGGAGAGACGGGTCCTACGAGCAGTACTTC
TRBV7-8	TRBJ1-6	TRBD1	many	CASSDGQDLYNSPLHF	TGTGCCAGCAGCGACGGACAGGACCTTTATAATTCACCCCTCCACTTT
TRBV9	TRBJ1-1	TRBD1	.	CASSVDQGAVAFF	TGTGCCAGCAGCGTAGACCAGGGGGCGGTAGCTTTCTTT
TRBV15	TRBJ2-3	TRBD1	.	CATSRRQGAQGTQYF	TGTGCCACCAGCAGACGACAGGGGGCACAGGGTACGCAGTATTTT
TRBV2	TRBJ2-7	.	many	CASLGVGQSSYEQYF	TGTGCCAGCCTTGGGGTAGGACAGAGCTCCTACGAGCAGTACTTC
TRBV6-5	TRBJ2-7	.	.	CASGLWQFYEQYF	TGTGCCAGCGGTCTGTGGCAGTTCTACGAGCAGTACTTC
TRBV7-2	TRBJ2-1	TRBD1	.	CASSLRDRGYNEQFF	TGTGCCAGCAGCCTCCGGGACAGGGGTTACAATGAGCAGTTCTTC